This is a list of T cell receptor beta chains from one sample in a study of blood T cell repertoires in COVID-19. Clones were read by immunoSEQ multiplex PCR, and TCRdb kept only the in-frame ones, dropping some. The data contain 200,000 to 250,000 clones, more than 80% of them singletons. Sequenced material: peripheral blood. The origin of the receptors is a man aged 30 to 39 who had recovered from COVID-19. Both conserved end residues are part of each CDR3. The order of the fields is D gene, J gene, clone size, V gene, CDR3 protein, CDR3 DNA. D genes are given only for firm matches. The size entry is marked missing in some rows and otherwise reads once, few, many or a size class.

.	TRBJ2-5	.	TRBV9	CASSVGAGGVGETQYF	TGTGCCAGCAGCGTAGGGGCAGGAGGGGTGGGGGAGACCCAGTACTTC
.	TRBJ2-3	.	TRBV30	CAWRLTDTQYF	TGTGCCTGGCGACTTACAGATACGCAGTATTTT
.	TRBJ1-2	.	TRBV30	CAWSVSSNYGYTF	TGTGCCTGGAGTGTATCTTCTAACTATGGCTACACCTTC
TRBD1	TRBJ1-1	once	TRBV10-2	CASSARDRGGTEAFF	TGCGCCAGCAGTGCCCGGGACAGGGGGGGCACTGAAGCTTTCTTT
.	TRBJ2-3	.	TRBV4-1	CASSQEGVWGDTDTQYF	TGCGCCAGCAGCCAAGAGGGGGTTTGGGGGGACACAGATACGCAGTATTTT
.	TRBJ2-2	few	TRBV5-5	CASRGRATSGELFF	TGTGCCAGCCGCGGCAGGGCGACATCCGGGGAGCTGTTTTTT
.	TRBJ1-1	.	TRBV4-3	CASSQVLNTEAFF	TGCGCCAGCAGCCAAGTCTTGAACACTGAAGCTTTCTTT
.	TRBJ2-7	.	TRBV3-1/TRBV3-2	CASSRGQRVDF	TGTGCCAGCAGCCGAGGACAAAGGGTGGACTTC
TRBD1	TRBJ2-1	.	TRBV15	CATRSKGQGNRDEQFF	TGTGCCACCAGGTCTAAGGGACAGGGGAATCGGGATGAGCAGTTCTTC
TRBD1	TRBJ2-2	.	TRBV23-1	CASSQSGDRGQPGELFF	TGCGCCAGCAGTCAATCAGGGGACAGGGGGCAACCCGGGGAGCTGTTTTTT
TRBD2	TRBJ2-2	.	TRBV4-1	CASSHLLAGGPGELFF	TGCGCCAGCAGCCACCTACTAGCGGGGGGGCCCGGGGAGCTGTTTTTT